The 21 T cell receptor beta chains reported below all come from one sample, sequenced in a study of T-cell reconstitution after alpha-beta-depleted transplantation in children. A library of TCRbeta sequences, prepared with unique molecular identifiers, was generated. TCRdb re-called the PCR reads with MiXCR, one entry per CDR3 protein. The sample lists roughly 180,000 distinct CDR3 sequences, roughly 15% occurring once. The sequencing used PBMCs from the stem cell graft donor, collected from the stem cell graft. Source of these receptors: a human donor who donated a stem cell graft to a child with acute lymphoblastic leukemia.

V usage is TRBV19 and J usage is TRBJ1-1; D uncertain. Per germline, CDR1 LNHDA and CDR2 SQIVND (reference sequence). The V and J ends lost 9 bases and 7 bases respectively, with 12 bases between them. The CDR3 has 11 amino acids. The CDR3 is CASPTRGEAFF. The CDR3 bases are TGTGCCAGCCCGACCCGGGGTGAAGCTTTCTTT.

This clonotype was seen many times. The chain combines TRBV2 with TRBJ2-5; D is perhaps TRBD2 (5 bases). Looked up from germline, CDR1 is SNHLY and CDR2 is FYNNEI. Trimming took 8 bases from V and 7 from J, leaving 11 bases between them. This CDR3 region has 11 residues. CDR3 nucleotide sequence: TGTGCCAGCCCGATGGCGGGGACCCAGTACTTC. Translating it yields CASPMAGTQYF.

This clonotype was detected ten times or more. CDR3 nucleotide sequence: TGCAGTGCTAGAGATCTAAGAAAACTTAACACTGAAGCTTTCTTT. Translation gives CSARDLRKLNTEAFF. The chain carries TRBV20-1 and TRBJ1-1; D not certain. With 0 bases removed from V and 2 bases from J, the gap between germline ends came to 13 bases. Germline lookup yields CDR1 DFQATT and CDR2 SNEGSKA (reference sequence). The CDR3 totals 15 residues.

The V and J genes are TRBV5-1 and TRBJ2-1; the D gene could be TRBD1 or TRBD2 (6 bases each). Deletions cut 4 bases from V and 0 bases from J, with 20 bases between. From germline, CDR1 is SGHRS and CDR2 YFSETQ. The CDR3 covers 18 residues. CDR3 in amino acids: CASSLRGENEPSYNEQFF. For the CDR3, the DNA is TGCGCCAGCAGCCTGAGGGGGGAAAATGAGCCCTCCTACAATGAGCAGTTCTTC.

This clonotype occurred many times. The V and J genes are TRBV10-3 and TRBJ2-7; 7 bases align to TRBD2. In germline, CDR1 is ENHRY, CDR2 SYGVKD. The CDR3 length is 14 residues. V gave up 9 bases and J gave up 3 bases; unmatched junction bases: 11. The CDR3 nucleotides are TGTGCCATGGGCGAGGGACTAAGGGACTACGAGCAGTACTTC. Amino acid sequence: CAMGEGLRDYEQYF.

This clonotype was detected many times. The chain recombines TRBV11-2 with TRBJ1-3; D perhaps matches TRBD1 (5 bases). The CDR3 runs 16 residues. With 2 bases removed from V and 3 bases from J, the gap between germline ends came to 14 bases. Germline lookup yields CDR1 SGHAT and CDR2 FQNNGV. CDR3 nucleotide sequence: TGTGCCAGCAGCTTACTTCAGGGTTCTGGTGGAAACACCATATATTTT. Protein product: CASSLLQGSGGNTIYF.

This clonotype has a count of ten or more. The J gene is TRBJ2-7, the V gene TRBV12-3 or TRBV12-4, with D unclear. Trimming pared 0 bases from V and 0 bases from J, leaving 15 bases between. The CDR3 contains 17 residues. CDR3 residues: CASSLASGTKSSYEQYF. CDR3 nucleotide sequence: TGTGCCAGCAGTTTAGCGTCCGGTACCAAAAGCTCCTACGAGCAGTACTTC.

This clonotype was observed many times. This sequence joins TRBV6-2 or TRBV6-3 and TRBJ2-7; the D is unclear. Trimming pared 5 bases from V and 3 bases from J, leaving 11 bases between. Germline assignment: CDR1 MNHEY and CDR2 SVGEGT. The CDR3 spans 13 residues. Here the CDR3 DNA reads TGTGCCAGCAGTCCCGGATCTTTCTACGAGCAGTACTTC. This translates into CASSPGSFYEQYF.

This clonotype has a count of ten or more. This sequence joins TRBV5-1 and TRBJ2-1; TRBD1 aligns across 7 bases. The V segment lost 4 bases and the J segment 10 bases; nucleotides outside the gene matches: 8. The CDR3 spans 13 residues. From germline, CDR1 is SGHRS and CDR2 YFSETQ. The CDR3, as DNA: TGCGCCAGCAGCGCGATTCCGGGACAGGAGCAGTTCTTC. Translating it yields CASSAIPGQEQFF.

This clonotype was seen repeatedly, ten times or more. CDR3 coding DNA: TGTGCCAGCAGCTTGTTCGGGACAGGGGGTGCGAACACCGGGGAGCTGTTTTTT. This sequence encodes CASSLFGTGGANTGELFF. The chain employs TRBV5-5 and TRBJ2-2; 11 bases are shared with TRBD1. CDR1 is SGHKS and CDR2 is YYEKEE in the germline V gene (reference sequence). Trimming at V came to 1 base and at J to 0 bases, leaving 5 bases not matched to a gene. CDR3 size: 18 residues.

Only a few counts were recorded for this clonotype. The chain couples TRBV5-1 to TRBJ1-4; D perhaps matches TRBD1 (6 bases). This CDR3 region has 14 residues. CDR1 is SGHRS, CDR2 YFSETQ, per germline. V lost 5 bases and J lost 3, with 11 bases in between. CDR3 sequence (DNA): TGCGCCAGCAGGGAAGGACAGCCTAATGAAAAACTGTTTTTT. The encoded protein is CASREGQPNEKLFF. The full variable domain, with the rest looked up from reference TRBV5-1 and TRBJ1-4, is KAGVTQTPRYLIKTRGQQVTLSCSPISGHRSVSWYQQTPGQGLQFLFEYFSETQRNKGNFPGRFSGRQFSNSRSEMNVSTLELGDSALYLCASREGQPNEKLFFGSGTQLSVL.

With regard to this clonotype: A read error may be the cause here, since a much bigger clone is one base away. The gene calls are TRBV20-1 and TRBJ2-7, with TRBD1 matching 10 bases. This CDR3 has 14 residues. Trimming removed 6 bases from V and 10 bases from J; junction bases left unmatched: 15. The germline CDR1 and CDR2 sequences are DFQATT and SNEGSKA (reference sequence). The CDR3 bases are TGCAGTGCCAAGGTCGGGACAGGGGTAATGGACCAGTACTTC. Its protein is CSAKVGTGVMDQYF.

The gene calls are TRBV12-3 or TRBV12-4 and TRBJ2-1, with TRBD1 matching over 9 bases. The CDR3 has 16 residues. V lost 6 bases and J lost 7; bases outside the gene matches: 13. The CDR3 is CASSSTGTGFVNEQFF. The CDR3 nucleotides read TGTGCCAGCAGCTCGACCGGGACAGGGTTTGTAAATGAGCAGTTCTTC.

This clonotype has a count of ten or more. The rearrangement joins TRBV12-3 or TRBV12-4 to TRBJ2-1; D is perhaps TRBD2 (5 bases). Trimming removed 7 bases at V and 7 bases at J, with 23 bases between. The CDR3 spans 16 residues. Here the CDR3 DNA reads TGTGCCAGCACCCCCTTGGCCAGCGGACCCCTGAATGAGCAGTTCTTC. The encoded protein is CASTPLASGPLNEQFF.

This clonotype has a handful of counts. CDR3: CASSPLDRVGEQFF. The CDR3 DNA reads as TGCGCCAGCAGCCCCCTGGACAGGGTGGGCGAGCAGTTCTTC. The gene calls are TRBV5-1 and TRBJ2-1, with 8 bases that match TRBD1. Germline V gene data show CDR1 as SGHRS and CDR2 as YFSETQ. V shed 4 bases, J shed 10 bases, and the junction held 10 bases outside the gene matches. This CDR3 is 14 amino acids long.

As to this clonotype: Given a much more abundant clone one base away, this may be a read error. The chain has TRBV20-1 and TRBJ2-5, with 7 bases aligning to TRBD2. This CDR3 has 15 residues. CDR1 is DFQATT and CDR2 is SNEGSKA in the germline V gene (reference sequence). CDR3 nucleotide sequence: TGCAGTGCTAGAGAGTCGGGGGGAATAGGAGAGACCCAGTCCTTC. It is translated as CSARESGGIGETQSF.

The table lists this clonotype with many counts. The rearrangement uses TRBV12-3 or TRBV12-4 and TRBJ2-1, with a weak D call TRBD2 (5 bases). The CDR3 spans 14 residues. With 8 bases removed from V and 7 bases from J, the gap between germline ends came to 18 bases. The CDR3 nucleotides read TGTGCCAGCCTTGTAAACTCGAGGGAGAATGAGCAGTTCTTC. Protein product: CASLVNSRENEQFF.

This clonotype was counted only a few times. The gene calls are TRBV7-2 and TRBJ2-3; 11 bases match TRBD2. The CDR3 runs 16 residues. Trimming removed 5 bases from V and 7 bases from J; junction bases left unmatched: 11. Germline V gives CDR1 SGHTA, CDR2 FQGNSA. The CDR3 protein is CASSQNSGRALNTQYF. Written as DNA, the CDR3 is TGTGCCAGCAGCCAAAATAGCGGGAGGGCCTTAAATACGCAGTATTTT.

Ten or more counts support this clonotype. The CDR3 DNA reads as TGTGCCAGCAGCTTAGTTCGGGATTCCTACGAGCAGTACTTC. This gives the protein CASSLVRDSYEQYF. The V call is TRBV7-9, the J call TRBJ2-7; TRBD2 might be the D (5 bases). Per the germline V gene, CDR1 is SEHNR and CDR2 is FQNEAQ (reference sequence). V gave up 1 base and J gave up 1 base, with 8 bases separating them. The CDR3 contains 14 residues.

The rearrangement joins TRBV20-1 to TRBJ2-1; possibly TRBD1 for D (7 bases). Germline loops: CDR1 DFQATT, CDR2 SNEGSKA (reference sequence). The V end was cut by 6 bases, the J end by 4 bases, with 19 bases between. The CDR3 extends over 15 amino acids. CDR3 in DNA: TGCAGTGCGGCCCAGGGGGGAATATCTTACAATGAGCAGTTCTTC. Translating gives CSAAQGGISYNEQFF.

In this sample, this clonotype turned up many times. The CDR3 bases are TGCGCCAGCAGCTTGGAACAGGCGGGGGGAAATGAAAAACTGTTTTTT. Its protein is CASSLEQAGGNEKLFF. The chain combines TRBV5-1 with TRBJ1-4; possible D gene TRBD1, 5 bases. With 0 bases removed from V and 5 bases from J, the gap between germline ends came to 14 bases. CDR3 length equals 16 residues. The germline V gene has CDR1 SGHRS and CDR2 YFSETQ.